This TCR beta chain was retrieved from a study of blood T cells in healthy people across ages. Alongside a J-beta primer mix, a sample-barcoded 5' primer served in a second PCR lasting roughly 6 to 12 cycles. Using its own MiXCR run on the 5' RACE reads, TCRdb lists one record per CDR3 protein. The table records 1.5 million to 2 million distinct CDR3 sequences, roughly 49% of them present only once. Whole-study findings and limits: Any conclusive comparison of naive versus antigen-experienced cells was prevented by using unsorted PBMCs.

This clonotype was detected only a few times. Its antigen is still unknown. Per germline, CDR1 SGHRS and CDR2 YFSETQ. Unmatched junction bases numbered 4, after V lost 3 bases and J lost 2 bases. CDR3 length equals 14 residues. The chain has TRBV5-1 and TRBJ2-7, with 8 positions matching TRBD1. The receptor comes from a woman aged 40 to 50 in good health. Specimen: blood. DNA of the CDR3: TGCGCCAGCAGCTACTGGACAGGGCCCTACGAGCAGTACTTC. This translates into CASSYWTGPYEQYF.